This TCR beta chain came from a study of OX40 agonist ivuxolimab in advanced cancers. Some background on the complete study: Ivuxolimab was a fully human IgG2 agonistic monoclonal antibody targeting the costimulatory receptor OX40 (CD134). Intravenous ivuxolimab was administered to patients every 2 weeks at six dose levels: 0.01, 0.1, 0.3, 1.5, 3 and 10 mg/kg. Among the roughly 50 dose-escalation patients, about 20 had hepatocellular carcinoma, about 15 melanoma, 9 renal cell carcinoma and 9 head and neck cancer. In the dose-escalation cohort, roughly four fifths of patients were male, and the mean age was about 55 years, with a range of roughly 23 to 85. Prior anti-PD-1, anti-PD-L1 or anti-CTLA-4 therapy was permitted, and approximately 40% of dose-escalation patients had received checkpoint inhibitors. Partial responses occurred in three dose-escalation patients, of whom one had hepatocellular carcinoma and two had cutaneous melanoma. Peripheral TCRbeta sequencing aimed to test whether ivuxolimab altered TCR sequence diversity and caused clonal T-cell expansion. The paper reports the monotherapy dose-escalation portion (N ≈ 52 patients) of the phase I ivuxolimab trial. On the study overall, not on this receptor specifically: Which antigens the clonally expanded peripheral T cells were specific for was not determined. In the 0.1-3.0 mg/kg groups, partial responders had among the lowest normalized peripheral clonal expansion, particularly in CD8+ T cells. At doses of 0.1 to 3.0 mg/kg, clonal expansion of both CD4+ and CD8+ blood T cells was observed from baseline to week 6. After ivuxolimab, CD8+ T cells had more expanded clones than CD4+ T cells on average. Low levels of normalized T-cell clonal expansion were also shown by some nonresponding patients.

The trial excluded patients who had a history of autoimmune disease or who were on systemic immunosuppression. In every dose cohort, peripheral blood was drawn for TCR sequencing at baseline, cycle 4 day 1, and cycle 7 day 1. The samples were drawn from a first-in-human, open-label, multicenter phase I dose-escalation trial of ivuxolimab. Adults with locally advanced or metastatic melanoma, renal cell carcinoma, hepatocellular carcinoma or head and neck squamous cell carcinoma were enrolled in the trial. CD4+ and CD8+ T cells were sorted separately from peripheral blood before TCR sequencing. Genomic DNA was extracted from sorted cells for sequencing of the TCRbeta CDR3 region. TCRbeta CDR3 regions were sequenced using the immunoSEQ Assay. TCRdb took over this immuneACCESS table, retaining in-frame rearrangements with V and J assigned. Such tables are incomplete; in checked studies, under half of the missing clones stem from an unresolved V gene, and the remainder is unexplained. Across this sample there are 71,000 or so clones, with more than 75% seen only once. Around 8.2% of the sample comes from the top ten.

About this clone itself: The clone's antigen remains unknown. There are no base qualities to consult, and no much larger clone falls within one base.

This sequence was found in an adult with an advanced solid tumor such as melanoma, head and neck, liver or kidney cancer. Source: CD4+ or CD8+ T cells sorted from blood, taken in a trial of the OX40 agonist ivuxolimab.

The DNA sequence is given as TGTGCCAGCAGCGCCGACCTCCCTAGCGGGGGACTCACAGATACGCAGTATTTT. It translates to CASSADLPSGGLTDTQYF. In this chain, TRBV2 is recombined with TRBJ2-3; TRBD2 matches 10 bases in the middle. From the cysteine through the phenylalanine, the CDR3 covers 18 amino acids. Just CDR3 DNA is preserved here, 54 bases in frame from base 1. Looking up the germline V gene yields CDR1 SNHLY and CDR2 FYNNEI. The junction shows trimming of 6 bases on V and 2 bases on J, and the gene matches do not reach 14 bases of it.